This TCR beta chain originates from a study of blood T cell repertoires in COVID-19. Study summary: PBMCs, B-cell-depleted T cells, or T cells provided the cDNA or gDNA that made up the material.

CDR1 is LGHNA and CDR2 is YNFKEQ in the germline V gene. The CDR3 runs to 15 residues. Trimming cost V 4 bases and J 2 bases; bases outside gene matches: 4. Original processing methods: Nucleated cell number was recorded as an estimate derived from reference gene primer amplification. Assay used: immunoSEQ multiplex PCR; TCRdb lists only in-frame clones, some missing. The DNA was the basis for D and trimming; V, J and clone size are from that table. The sample consists of about 110,000 clones, around nine tenths of them appearing once. This chain joins TRBV4-2 and TRBJ2-2, with 7 bases identical to TRBD2. The source is a woman aged 25 to 45 with acute or convalescent COVID-19. Specimen: peripheral blood. CDR3 DNA sequence: TGTGCCAGCAGCCTCGGACTAGAAAACACCGGGGAGCTGTTTTTT. Translation: CASSLGLENTGELFF.